This T cell receptor (beta chain) was sequenced in a study of T-cell reconstitution after alpha-beta-depleted transplantation in children. A TCRbeta library incorporating unique molecular identifiers was prepared. TCRdb processed the PCR reads anew with MiXCR; each CDR3 protein has one entry. The table lists hundreds of thousands of distinct CDR3 sequences, roughly a tenth of them singletons, with 4% in the top ten. This clonotype came up a few times. Trimming removed 1 base from V and 7 bases from J, with 11 bases in between. In germline, CDR1 is DFQATT, CDR2 SNEGSKA (reference sequence). The CDR3 runs to 13 residues.

This chain joins TRBV20-1 and TRBJ2-1, with TRBD2 as a possible D gene (6 bases). This TCR derives from a human donor who donated a stem cell graft to a child with acute myeloid leukemia. The specimen was PBMCs from the stem cell graft donor, collected from the stem cell graft. The CDR3, as DNA: TGCAGTGCTAGAGCCCCGGGGGAGAATGAGCAGTTCTTC. As protein: CSARAPGENEQFF.